The next 16 T cell receptor beta chains were all read from a single sample in a study of early T cells in non-severe SARS-CoV-2 infection. Using its own MiXCR run on the 5' RACE reads, TCRdb lists one record per CDR3 protein. This sample has approximately 69,000 distinct CDR3 sequences, with 12% found just once. The material sequenced was whole blood. Source of these receptors: an adult who was a healthcare worker with PCR-confirmed SARS-CoV-2 infection or an uninfected control (not recorded which).

The chain is built from TRBV15 and TRBJ2-1; a possible D gene is TRBD1 (6 bases). V lost 8 bases and J 6 bases, leaving 17 bases between the germline ends. This CDR3 is built from 14 residues. Germline V gene data show CDR1 as LNHNV and CDR2 as YYDKDF (reference sequence). CDR3 in amino acids: CATLRDRNPNEQFF. DNA of the CDR3: TGTGCCACCCTCCGAGACAGGAACCCCAATGAGCAGTTCTTC.

The V gene is TRBV28, the J gene TRBJ1-4; weak D call: TRBD1 (5 bases). Trimming removed 9 bases at V and 8 bases at J, with 13 bases between. The germline gives CDR1 MDHEN, CDR2 SYDVKM. This CDR3 is built from 12 residues. The CDR3 region is CASNTGGEKLFF. CDR3 DNA: TGTGCCAGTAACACAGGAGGGGAAAAACTGTTTTTT.

This clonotype was seen ten or more times. The V gene is TRBV7-2, the J gene TRBJ2-1; 9 positions match TRBD1. Germline loops: CDR1 SGHTA, CDR2 FQGNSA. With V trimmed by 4 bases and J by 1 base, 8 bases remained unmatched. CDR3 size: 17 residues. CDR3 loop: CASSSLFGTGSYNEQFF. DNA for the CDR3: TGTGCCAGCAGCTCCCTCTTCGGGACAGGGTCCTACAATGAGCAGTTCTTC.

This clonotype has only a few counts. DNA of the CDR3: TGTGCCAGCAGTCCAGCGGGCCCCTACGAGCAGTACTTC. Translated: CASSPAGPYEQYF. The chain has TRBV27 and TRBJ2-7; D might be TRBD2 (6 bases). The germline CDR1 and CDR2 sequences are MNHEY and SMNVEV (reference sequence). V dropped 5 bases and J dropped 2 bases, with 10 bases sitting between them. The CDR3 runs to 13 residues.

This clonotype was seen more than once but under ten times. The V and J genes are TRBV5-1 and TRBJ2-5; D gene ambiguous. This CDR3 spans 14 amino acids. Germline V gives CDR1 SGHRS, CDR2 YFSETQ. V was pared by 5 bases and J by 3 bases, with 14 bases between. The DNA of the CDR3 is TGCGCCAGCAGTTTTTTTACACAAGAAGAGACCCAGTACTTC. Translated: CASSFFTQEETQYF.

V and J are TRBV7-8 and TRBJ1-1; the D gene is possibly TRBD1 (5 bases). CDR1 is SGHVS and CDR2 is FQNEAQ in the germline V gene. V was trimmed by 2 bases and J by 5 bases, leaving 9 bases between them. The CDR3 totals 13 residues. The CDR3 reads CASSLNAGTEAFF. The CDR3 coding sequence is TGTGCCAGCAGCTTAAACGCAGGGACTGAAGCTTTCTTT.

This clonotype was observed a handful of times. This chain uses TRBV12-3 or TRBV12-4 with TRBJ2-7; TRBD1 might be the D (5 bases). V gave up 2 bases and J gave up 7 bases, with 15 bases separating them. The CDR3 consists of 14 residues. For the CDR3, the DNA is TGTGCCAGCAGTTTAAGGGCAGGGCTTGGGGAGCAGTACTTC. This encodes CASSLRAGLGEQYF.

This chain uses TRBV28 with TRBJ2-5; 10 bases match TRBD1. Germline values: CDR1 MDHEN, CDR2 SYDVKM. This CDR3 spans 17 amino acids. The J segment lost 3 bases and the V segment lost 3 bases, leaving 10 bases of the junction unmatched. The CDR3 reads CASSLGSLGQGKETQYF. The CDR3 DNA follows: TGTGCCAGCAGTTTGGGAAGTCTGGGACAGGGGAAAGAGACCCAGTACTTC.

This clonotype occurred many times. V and J are TRBV5-8 and TRBJ1-4; D remains unclear. CDR3 length: 14 residues. V was pared by 1 base and J by 5 bases, with 9 bases between. Germline CDR1 is SGHTS and CDR2 is YDEGEE. The DNA of the CDR3 is TGTGCCAGCAGCTTGAGCACGGGGAATGAAAAACTGTTTTTT. Amino acids: CASSLSTGNEKLFF. The full variable domain, rest sourced from reference TRBV5-8 and TRBJ1-4, is EAGVTQSPTHLIKTRGQQATLRCSPISGHTSVYWYQQALGLGLQFLLWYDEGEERNRGNFPPRFSGRQFPNYSSELNVNALELEDSALYLCASSLSTGNEKLFFGSGTQLSVL.

This clonotype was recorded a few times. The chain joins TRBV24-1 to TRBJ2-1; D remains ambiguous. Trimming left V 2 bases short and J 5 bases short, with 15 bases between. CDR1 and CDR2 from the germline V gene are KGHDR and SFDVKD. The CDR3 consists of 16 residues. The CDR3, as DNA: TGTGCCACCAGTGATTGGGCAGCTACCCGTAACAATGAGCAGTTCTTC. Translated, it gives CATSDWAATRNNEQFF.

Comments on this clonotype: A much larger clone sits a single nucleotide away, making a read error possible. The rearrangement links TRBV28 to TRBJ2-6; 7 nucleotides line up with TRBD1. Germline CDR1 is MDHEN and CDR2 is SYDVKM. The CDR3 is 17 residues long. This chain's CDR3 is CASSVRTGYSGAIVLTF. CDR3 DNA sequence: TGTGCCAGCAGTGTTAGGACAGGCTACTCTGGGGCCATCGTCCTGACTTTC. The full variable domain, rest sourced from reference TRBV28 and TRBJ2-6, is DVKVTQSSRYLVKRTGEKVFLECVQDMDHENMFWYRQDPGLGLRLIYFSYDVKMKEKGDIPEGYSVSREKKERFSLILESASTNQTSMYLCASSVRTGYSGAIVLTFGAGSRLTVL.

This clonotype has more than one count but fewer than ten. The chain carries TRBV28 and TRBJ2-1; D might be TRBD2 (6 bases). V lost 4 bases and J 6 bases, leaving 16 bases between the germline ends. In germline, CDR1 is MDHEN, CDR2 SYDVKM. This CDR3 comprises 15 residues. CDR3 sequence: CASSSFREFPNEQFF. The CDR3 DNA sequence: TGTGCCAGCAGTTCTTTCCGGGAGTTTCCCAATGAGCAGTTCTTC.

This clonotype has more than one count but fewer than ten. The chain has TRBV7-9 and TRBJ2-7; 7 bases line up with TRBD1. With 9 bases clipped from V and 3 bases from J, the junction kept 8 bases outside the gene matches. The CDR3 loop spans 13 amino acids. CDR1 and CDR2 (germline): SEHNR, FQNEAQ (reference sequence). In nucleotides, the CDR3 is TGTGCCAGTAGGGACAGTACCGTCTACGAGCAGTACTTC. Translated: CASRDSTVYEQYF.

This clonotype was observed a single time. The chain couples TRBV15 to TRBJ2-3; perhaps TRBD2 as D (6 bases). The germline V gene has CDR1 LNHNV and CDR2 YYDKDF (reference sequence). The V gene lost 0 bases and the J gene lost 12 bases, with 10 bases spanning the gap. The CDR3 totals 12 residues. CDR3 DNA sequence: TGTGCCACCAGCAGAGATCGCGGGGCCCAGTATTTT. It yields the protein CATSRDRGAQYF.

This clonotype was counted many times. The V and J genes are TRBV20-1 and TRBJ1-1; D not certain. The CDR3 runs 10 residues. Trimming cost V 6 bases and J 3 bases, with 5 bases left between them. Per the germline V gene, CDR1 is DFQATT and CDR2 is SNEGSKA (reference sequence). CDR3 DNA: TGCAGTGCCCCCGACACTGAAGCTTTCTTT. It encodes CSAPDTEAFF.

A few counts support this clonotype. The CDR3 spells CSAPQPGTDTQYF. The CDR3 region has the DNA TGCAGTGCCCCCCAGCCGGGCACAGATACGCAGTATTTT. The gene calls are TRBV20-1 and TRBJ2-3; unclear D gene. CDR1 is DFQATT, CDR2 SNEGSKA, per germline (reference sequence). Trimming left V 6 bases short and J 1 base short, with 11 bases between. The CDR3 spans 13 residues.